Listed here is a single T cell receptor (beta chain). Its antigen is not identified. The authors made the TRB cDNA libraries by 5' RACE using UMI labels. One entry per CDR3 protein, without DNA, is what TCRdb gives after re-calling the 5' RACE reads. The listing contains around 92,000 distinct CDR3 sequences. The germline V gene encodes CDR1 MNHEY and CDR2 SMNVEV (reference sequence). The CDR3 is made up of 14 amino acids. These data originate in a study of CXCR3-negative and CXCR3-positive naive CD8 T cells. Study results and caveats: The TRBV-TRBJ usage of naive CXCR3-negative and CXCR3-positive cells was similar, but that of memory cells differed. TRB CDR3s of CXCR3-positive naive cells were more hydrophobic than those of CXCR3-negative naive cells. TRB CDR3 properties indicated TCR strength, while surface CD5 was similar across naive subsets.

The specimen sequenced was naive CXCR3- CD8+ T cells from blood. Subset meaning: CD45RO-CCR7+CD27+CD95- naive CD8+ T cells lacking CXCR3 (TNR3-). The sequence came from a human donor in good health. Some clones in this sample may be carry-over from other donors' samples. V is TRBV27 and J is TRBJ2-3; TCRdb designates TRBD1, a call that cannot be tested without DNA. The CDR3 here is CASSLPDPADTQYF.